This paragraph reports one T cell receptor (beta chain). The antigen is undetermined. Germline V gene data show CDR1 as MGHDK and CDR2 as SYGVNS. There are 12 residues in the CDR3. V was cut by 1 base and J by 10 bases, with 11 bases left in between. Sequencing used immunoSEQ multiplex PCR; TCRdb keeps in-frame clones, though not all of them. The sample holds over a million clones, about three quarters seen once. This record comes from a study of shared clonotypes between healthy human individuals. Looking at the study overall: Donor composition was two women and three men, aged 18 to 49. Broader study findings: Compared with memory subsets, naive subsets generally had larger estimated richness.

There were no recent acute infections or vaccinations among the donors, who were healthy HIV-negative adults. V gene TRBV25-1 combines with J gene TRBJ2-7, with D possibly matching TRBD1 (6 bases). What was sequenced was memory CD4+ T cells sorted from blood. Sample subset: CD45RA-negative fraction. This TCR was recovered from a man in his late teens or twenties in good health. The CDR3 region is CASSESTGSQYF. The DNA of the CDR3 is TGTGCCAGCAGTGAATCAACAGGGTCTCAGTACTTC.